The 23 T cell receptor beta chains presented below share a single source sample, sequenced in a study of T cells in Graves' hyperthyroidism and ophthalmopathy. Amplification yielded TCR beta CDR3 regions, with RNA transcripts as the source. During a first-round RT-PCR of the TCR CDR3, the HTBI primer set was used. TCRdb ran MiXCR on the multiplex PCR reads and lists one entry per CDR3 protein. The table records about 560,000 distinct CDR3 sequences, approximately 44% of them present only once. The sample comprised peripheral blood or thyroid tissue (not recorded which). These receptors all come from a woman between 18 and 30 years old with Graves' hyperthyroidism.

The chain joins TRBV19 to TRBJ2-7; D remains unclear. There are 14 residues in the CDR3. Between the trimmed V and J ends, which lost 3 bases and 3 bases, there was a span of 12 bases. Germline V gene data show CDR1 as LNHDA and CDR2 as SQIVND (reference sequence). The CDR3 here is CASSISGRDYEQYF. For the CDR3, the DNA is TGTGCCAGTAGTATTTCGGGTAGGGACTACGAGCAGTACTTC.

Of note for this clonotype: One junction end disagrees with the germline gene, perhaps due to a read error. The V gene is TRBV6-2 or TRBV6-3, the J gene TRBJ1-5; D uncertain. The CDR3 extends over 15 amino acids. Germline-derived CDR1 and CDR2 are MNHEY and SVGEGT. CDR3 protein: CASRTPGYSNQPQQF. CDR3 nucleotides: TGTGCCAGCAGAACCCCGGGCTATAGCAATCAGCCCCAGCAGTTT.

The V and J genes are TRBV18 and TRBJ1-1, with a tentative D call TRBD1 (5 bases). CDR1 and CDR2 from the germline V gene are KGHSH and LQKENI. CDR3 length: 16 amino acids. The V end was cut by 1 base, the J end by 2 bases, with 14 bases between. The DNA for the CDR3 is TGTGCCAGCTCACCACAGGTACAGAGGGGAAACACTGAAGCTTTCTTT. Translating gives CASSPQVQRGNTEAFF.

The chain employs TRBV20-1 and TRBJ2-7; TRBD2 might be the D (6 bases). The V gene's germline CDR1 is DFQATT and CDR2 SNEGSKA (reference sequence). The CDR3 has 13 residues. Deletions cut 5 bases from V and 4 bases from J, with 15 bases between. The chain's CDR3 is CSAPTSRTYEQYF. The DNA of the CDR3 is TGCAGTGCTCCAACTAGCAGAACATACGAGCAGTACTTC.

The V and J genes are TRBV25-1 and TRBJ1-2; the match to TRBD1 covers 9 bases. Germline V gives CDR1 MGHDK, CDR2 SYGVNS. The ends lost 7 bases at V and 6 bases at J; junction bases unmatched: 9. The CDR3 runs 14 residues. The CDR3 DNA reads TGTGCCAGCATGGGGGACAGGGACGTGAATGGCTACACCTTC. It codes for CASMGDRDVNGYTF.

The chain is built from TRBV7-9 and TRBJ1-4; 8 nucleotides align to TRBD1. The germline V gene has CDR1 SEHNR and CDR2 FQNEAQ (reference sequence). The CDR3 is made up of 14 amino acids. Trimming cost V 3 bases and J 7 bases; bases outside gene matches: 4. The CDR3 protein is CASSLEGQVEKLFF. The CDR3 DNA follows: TGTGCCAGCAGCTTGGAGGGACAGGTTGAAAAACTGTTTTTT.

This clonotype was seen ten or more times. DNA of the CDR3: TGTGCCACCAGCAGAGAGACACGAGGGCAGCCCCAGCATTTT. Its translation is CATSRETRGQPQHF. The rearrangement uses TRBV15 and TRBJ1-5; D unresolved. The CDR3 consists of 14 residues. Trimming took off 0 bases at V and 7 bases at J, with 10 bases between the two ends. The germline gives CDR1 LNHNV, CDR2 YYDKDF (reference sequence).

On this clonotype itself: Relative to the germline gene, one junction end is altered; a read error may explain this. The rearrangement links TRBV5-1 to TRBJ2-7, with 12 bases fitting TRBD2. Germline CDR1 SGHRS, CDR2 YFSETQ. CDR3 length: 20 residues. CDR3 nucleotides: TGTGCCAGCAGCCCGACGGGGACTAGCGGGTACCTAAGAGGGAACTACGAGCAGTACTTC. This codes for CASSPTGTSGYLRGNYEQYF.

This clonotype was recorded many times. The chain links TRBV12-3 or TRBV12-4 to TRBJ2-6; no clear D gene. This CDR3 comprises 15 residues. Trimming took 4 bases from V and 4 from J, leaving 11 bases between them. The CDR3 sequence: CASSSDRTGANVLTF. CDR3 nucleotide sequence: TGTGCCAGCAGTTCCGACCGTACCGGGGCCAACGTCCTGACTTTC.

V gene TRBV7-6 combines with J gene TRBJ2-3; TRBD2 aligns across 7 bases. Per the germline V gene, CDR1 is SGHVS and CDR2 is FNYEAQ. This CDR3 has 15 amino acids. V was pared by 0 bases and J by 4 bases, with 4 bases of the junction left unmatched. CDR3 protein: CASSLAGRASDTQYF. CDR3 nucleotide sequence: TGTGCCAGCAGCTTAGCAGGGAGGGCCTCAGATACGCAGTATTTT.

This clonotype was detected only once. A much larger clone differs by one base, so this may be a read error. The V gene is TRBV2, the J gene TRBJ2-5; a weak D match, TRBD1 (6 bases). Germline V gene lookup returns CDR1 SNHLY and CDR2 FYNNEI. The length of the CDR3 is 13 residues. Written as DNA, the CDR3 is TGTGCCAGCAGCGTAGGGGGACAAGAGGCCCAGTACTTC. Translating gives CASSVGGQEAQYF.

This clonotype was recorded once. V usage is TRBV7-9 and J usage is TRBJ2-7; TRBD2 might be the D (5 bases). The CDR3 consists of 14 residues. Germline V gives CDR1 SEHNR, CDR2 FQNEAQ (reference sequence). V lost 1 base and J 7 bases, leaving 14 bases between the germline ends. CDR3: CASSLEGGPEEQYF. The DNA of the CDR3 is TGTGCCAGCAGCTTAGAAGGAGGACCTGAGGAGCAGTACTTC. The full variable domain, its missing parts supplied by reference TRBV7-9 and TRBJ2-7, is DTGVSQNPRHKITKRGQNVTFRCDPISEHNRLYWYRQTLGQGPEFLTYFQNEAQLEKSRLLSDRFSAERPKGSFSTLEIQRTEQGDSAMYLCASSLEGGPEEQYFGPGTRLTVT.

This clonotype has at least ten counts. The CDR3 here is CASSFEGTQPQHF. CDR3 nucleotides: TGTGCCAGCAGTTTCGAAGGGACACAGCCCCAGCATTTT. The chain joins TRBV7-2 to TRBJ1-5; tentatively, D is TRBD1 (6 bases). Germline CDR1 reads SGHTA; CDR2 reads FQGNSA. This CDR3 has 13 residues. Between the trimmed V and J ends, which lost 6 bases and 7 bases, there was a span of 13 bases.

CDR3 bases: TGTGCCAGCAGTACTTCCACCGCAGCCTACGAGCAGTACTTC. It codes for CASSTSTAAYEQYF. The chain is built from TRBV12-3 or TRBV12-4 and TRBJ2-7; D remains unclear. The CDR3 runs 14 residues. The V end lost 5 bases, the J end lost 2 bases, and 13 bases lay between the germline ends.

This clonotype was counted at least ten times. V and J are TRBV10-3 and TRBJ1-1, with D perhaps TRBD1 (6 bases). The germline gives CDR1 ENHRY, CDR2 SYGVKD. The V end was cut by 7 bases, the J end by 2 bases, with 14 bases between. The CDR3 has 14 residues. CDR3 amino acids: CAIKDSWANTEAFF. The DNA of the CDR3 is TGTGCCATCAAGGACAGCTGGGCTAACACTGAAGCTTTCTTT.

This clonotype came up a few times. This chain joins TRBV20-1 and TRBJ1-5; D unresolved. The CDR3 length is 16 residues. From germline, CDR1 is DFQATT and CDR2 SNEGSKA (reference sequence). The ends were cut back, 0 bases at V and 11 bases at J, with 23 bases in the middle. CDR3 sequence reads: CSARDGSSGERGTQHF. CDR3 bases: TGCAGTGCTAGAGATGGTTCATCCGGGGAGCGAGGGACCCAGCATTTT.

The chain links TRBV19 to TRBJ2-2; D gene ambiguous. The V end lost 5 bases, the J end lost 7 bases, and 8 bases lay between the germline ends. The CDR3 spans 12 residues. Germline V lookup: CDR1 LNHDA, CDR2 SQIVND (reference sequence). The CDR3 here is CASSLEGGELFF. The DNA of the CDR3 is TGTGCCAGTAGTCTTGAAGGCGGGGAGCTGTTTTTT.

V usage is TRBV19 and J usage is TRBJ2-5; 13 bases map to TRBD2. The germline CDR1 and CDR2 sequences are LNHDA and SQIVND (reference sequence). Trimming cost V 6 bases and J 4 bases; bases outside gene matches: 11. The CDR3 has 17 residues. The CDR3 loop reads CASRMGTSGIAVETQYF. For the CDR3, the DNA is TGTGCCAGTAGGATGGGGACTAGCGGGATAGCGGTAGAGACCCAGTACTTC. The whole variable domain, filled in from reference TRBV19 and TRBJ2-5, reads DGGITQSPKYLFRKEGQNVTLSCEQNLNHDAMYWYRQDPGQGLRLIYYSQIVNDFQKGDIAEGYSVSREKKESFPLTVTSAQKNPTAFYLCASRMGTSGIAVETQYFGPGTRLLVL.

This clonotype has ten or more counts. The chain couples TRBV7-2 to TRBJ2-5; 7 positions agree with TRBD1. This CDR3 spans 15 amino acids. V was clipped by 1 base and J by 1 base; unmatched bases: 3. Germline CDR1 and CDR2: SGHTA and FQGNSA. In DNA form, the CDR3 reads TGTGCCAGCAGCTTAGGTCAGGGGGTCCAAGAGACCCAGTACTTC. This sequence encodes CASSLGQGVQETQYF.

V and J are TRBV11-2 and TRBJ2-7, with TRBD1 identical over 7 bases. The CDR3 covers 15 residues. The ends lost 5 bases at V and 4 bases at J; junction bases unmatched: 11. Germline values: CDR1 SGHAT, CDR2 FQNNGV. CDR3 coding DNA: TGTGCCAGCAGCCAGGACCGGGACAGAAATTACGAGCAGTACTTC. Translated: CASSQDRDRNYEQYF. The whole variable domain, filled in from reference TRBV11-2 and TRBJ2-7, reads EAGVAQSPRYKIIEKRQSVAFWCNPISGHATLYWYQQILGQGPKLLIQFQNNGVVDDSQLPKDRFSAERLKGVDSTLKIQPAKLEDSAVYLCASSQDRDRNYEQYFGPGTRLTVT.

In this sample, this clonotype turned up many times. V usage is TRBV25-1 and J usage is TRBJ1-4; maybe TRBD1 (5 bases). CDR3 length: 14 amino acids. V was pared by 8 bases and J by 3 bases, with 13 bases between. Germline CDR1 reads MGHDK; CDR2 reads SYGVNS. DNA of the CDR3: TGTGCCAGCTCTTGGGGAGGGGCTAATGAAAAACTGTTTTTT. Translating gives CASSWGGANEKLFF.

CDR3 sequence (DNA): TGTGCCAGCAGCCCGTTACGGGATTCCCTAGAGACCCAGTACTTC. Protein sequence: CASSPLRDSLETQYF. The chain has TRBV11-2 and TRBJ2-5, with D possibly being TRBD2 (5 bases). Trimming removed 5 bases at V and 4 bases at J, with 17 bases between. The CDR3 extends over 15 amino acids. Germline values: CDR1 SGHAT, CDR2 FQNNGV.

This clonotype was counted once. With a much larger clone just one base away, this may be a read error. In DNA, the CDR3 is TGCAGCGTTGAGGGAGTGGACAGGCAAAACGAGCAGTACTTC. Residues: CSVEGVDRQNEQYF. J is TRBJ2-7 and V is TRBV29-1, with 7 bases that match TRBD1. The junction had 10 bases not matched to a gene; V was cut back by 3 bases and J by 5 bases. The CDR3 extends over 14 amino acids. Germline V gene lookup returns CDR1 SQVTM and CDR2 ANQGSEA.